The next 24 T cell receptor beta chains were all read from a single sample in a study of blood T cell repertoires in COVID-19. Assay: immunoSEQ multiplex PCR; the TCRdb copy retains only in-frame clones and omits some. The repertoire holds about 88,000 clones, with about 91% as singletons. The material sequenced was peripheral blood. These receptors came from a human donor with active COVID-19. The donor label of this sample is uncertain.

The chain uses TRBV28 and TRBJ1-5; 8 bases match TRBD1. The CDR3 has 15 residues. The V segment lost 6 bases and the J segment 4 bases; nucleotides outside the gene matches: 8. Germline V gene sequence: CDR1 MDHEN, CDR2 SYDVKM. Here the CDR3 DNA reads TGTGCCAGCAGCATATACAGGGGGACAAATCAGCCCCAGCATTTT. This translates into CASSIYRGTNQPQHF.

This chain connects TRBV23-1 to TRBJ1-3, with no clear D. TRBV23-1 carries the ORF label, with uncertain function. V lost 4 bases to trimming and J lost 0 bases, with 22 bases between them. The CDR3 spans 19 residues. The CDR3 region is CASSPNAPARSGSGNTIYF. For the CDR3, the DNA is TGCGCCAGCAGTCCCAATGCCCCCGCCCGGAGTGGCTCTGGAAACACCATATATTTT.

This clone was seen just once. The chain is built from TRBV9 and TRBJ2-3, with 8 bases matching TRBD2. Germline loops: CDR1 SGDLS, CDR2 YYNGEE. V was clipped by 10 bases and J by 3 bases; unmatched bases: 22. CDR3 length: 18 residues. CDR3 protein: CARRAGGLAGGGTDTQYF. The DNA of the CDR3 is TGTGCCCGCCGCGCCGGGGGACTCGCGGGGGGAGGGACAGATACGCAGTATTTT.

This clone was counted only a few times. The V gene is TRBV19, the J gene TRBJ1-2; D unresolved. The CDR3 is 14 residues long. Germline loops: CDR1 LNHDA, CDR2 SQIVND (reference sequence). The V gene lost 5 bases and the J gene lost 8 bases, with 18 bases spanning the gap. CDR3 residues: CASSYIPGLQGYTF. The CDR3 bases are TGTGCCAGTAGTTATATTCCGGGGTTGCAAGGCTACACCTTC.

This CDR3 is CSATGVKGYTF. The CDR3 coding sequence is TGCAGTGCGACCGGGGTCAAAGGCTACACCTTC. The chain has TRBV20-1 and TRBJ1-2; D not certain. The CDR3 totals 11 residues. Trimming took off 6 bases at V and 8 bases at J, with 13 bases between the two ends. The V gene's germline CDR1 is DFQATT and CDR2 SNEGSKA (reference sequence).

This rearrangement joins TRBV5-1 to TRBJ1-3; D perhaps matches TRBD1 (5 bases). From germline, CDR1 is SGHRS and CDR2 YFSETQ. The CDR3 runs to 14 residues. Trimming left V 3 bases short and J 4 bases short, with 11 bases between. Here the CDR3 reads CASSSTQEGNTIYF. CDR3 DNA: TGCGCCAGCAGCTCAACACAGGAGGGAAACACCATATATTTT. The full variable domain, its missing parts supplied by reference TRBV5-1 and TRBJ1-3, is KAGVTQTPRYLIKTRGQQVTLSCSPISGHRSVSWYQQTPGQGLQFLFEYFSETQRNKGNFPGRFSGRQFSNSRSEMNVSTLELGDSALYLCASSSTQEGNTIYFGEGSWLTVV.

The CDR3 spells CASSETGRGRPEAFF. CDR3 nucleotide sequence: TGTGCCAGCAGTGAAACCGGGAGGGGGCGGCCTGAAGCTTTCTTT. This sequence joins TRBV2 and TRBJ1-1; 7 bases map to TRBD1. After removal of 2 bases from V and 6 bases from J, the junction contained 9 bases not matched to a gene. Per germline, CDR1 SNHLY and CDR2 FYNNEI. There are 15 residues in the CDR3.

The gene calls are TRBV2 and TRBJ2-7, with TRBD2 matching over 12 bases. The germline CDR1 and CDR2 sequences are SNHLY and FYNNEI. The V and J ends lost 7 bases and 4 bases, in that order; junction bases with no gene match: 2. This CDR3 region has 13 residues. CDR3 loop: CASILAGGYEQYF. DNA of the CDR3: TGTGCCAGCATACTAGCGGGGGGTTACGAGCAGTACTTC.

This clone has a handful of counts. V usage is TRBV2 and J usage is TRBJ2-2; TRBD1 matches 11 bases. After removal of 3 bases from V and 5 bases from J, the junction contained 2 bases not matched to a gene. This CDR3 contains 15 residues. The germline V gene encodes CDR1 SNHLY and CDR2 FYNNEI. CDR3 nucleotide sequence: TGTGCCAGCAGTGATCGGGACAGGGGGACCGGGGAGCTGTTTTTT. Translating it yields CASSDRDRGTGELFF.

The V gene is TRBV5-5, the J gene TRBJ1-3; D possibly corresponds to TRBD1 (6 bases). Trimming cost V 2 bases and J 0 bases, with 15 bases left between them. The length of the CDR3 is 17 residues. Germline lookup yields CDR1 SGHKS and CDR2 YYEKEE (reference sequence). CDR3 loop: CASSLGQSSSSGNTIYF. The CDR3 DNA is TGTGCCAGCAGCTTAGGACAGTCTTCGAGCTCTGGAAACACCATATATTTT.

The table lists this clone with a few counts. J is TRBJ2-1 and V is TRBV7-3, with 10 nucleotides matching TRBD1. Germline assignment: CDR1 SGHTA and CDR2 FQGTGA. J gave up 5 bases and V 2 bases, and 6 bases lay outside the gene matches. CDR3 length: 16 amino acids. CDR3 coding DNA: TGTGCCAGCAGCTTATGGGGACAGGGGTTGGACAATGAGCAGTTCTTC. It encodes CASSLWGQGLDNEQFF.

The J gene is TRBJ2-1, the V gene TRBV21-1; the table's D call, TRBD1, has no DNA check behind it. TRBV21-1 is a recognized pseudogene. This CDR3 has 17 residues. The CDR3 reads CASSKGSEQGHYNEQFF. The CDR3 coding sequence is TGTGCCAGCAGCAAAGGATCGGAACAGGGCCACTACAATGAGCAGTTCTTC.

The rearrangement links TRBV28 to TRBJ1-1; D unclear. Germline V gene data show CDR1 as MDHEN and CDR2 as SYDVKM. This CDR3 contains 13 residues. The V gene lost 2 bases and the J gene lost 3 bases, with 7 bases spanning the gap. The CDR3 sequence: CASSLQVDTEAFF. CDR3 in DNA: TGTGCCAGCAGTTTACAGGTTGACACTGAAGCTTTCTTT.

The chain employs TRBV3-1 (or the pseudogene TRBV3-2) and TRBJ1-3; D call uncertain. Looked up from germline, CDR1 is LGHDT and CDR2 is YNNKEL (reference sequence). The CDR3 spans 16 residues. The ends were cut back, 1 base at V and 0 bases at J, with 10 bases in the middle. CDR3 in DNA: TGTGCCAGCAGCCAAGTTAGGACTGTCTCTGGAAACACCATATATTTT. This codes for CASSQVRTVSGNTIYF.

The J gene is TRBJ2-1, the V gene TRBV6-1; 8 positions match TRBD2. From germline, CDR1 is MNHNS and CDR2 SASEGT. This CDR3 is built from 18 residues. The trim removed 4 bases at V and 7 bases at J, leaving 18 bases unmatched. The CDR3 sequence: CASSAAAGALVRGNEQFF. The DNA of the CDR3 is TGTGCCAGCAGTGCCGCAGCGGGGGCCCTCGTTCGAGGGAATGAGCAGTTCTTC.

The chain has TRBV29-1 and TRBJ2-1; tentatively, D is TRBD1 (5 bases). Germline V CDR1 and CDR2: SQVTM, ANQGSEA. The length of the CDR3 is 14 residues. The ends were cut back, 0 bases at V and 4 bases at J, with 10 bases in the middle. This chain's CDR3 is CSVEDWGGYNEQFF. DNA of the CDR3: TGCAGCGTTGAAGATTGGGGCGGATACAATGAGCAGTTCTTC.

The chain joins TRBV4-3 to TRBJ2-7, with a tentative D call TRBD2 (7 bases). V shed 0 bases and J shed 4 bases, with 13 bases lying between them. This CDR3 has 15 residues. The V gene's germline CDR1 is LGHNA and CDR2 YSLEER. The CDR3 reads CASSQDRAGAYEQYF. CDR3 nucleotide sequence: TGCGCCAGCAGCCAAGATAGGGCGGGGGCGTACGAGCAGTACTTC.

This clone was counted a few times. J is TRBJ2-3 and V is TRBV15, with D perhaps TRBD2 (5 bases). Trimming took 0 bases from V and 5 from J, leaving 9 bases between them. Germline CDR1 and CDR2: LNHNV and YYDKDF (reference sequence). The CDR3 consists of 14 residues. The CDR3 nucleotides are TGTGCCACCAGCAGAGACCGCGGGCTAGATACGCAGTATTTT. Translating gives CATSRDRGLDTQYF.

The gene calls are TRBV5-1 and TRBJ1-4; a weak D match, TRBD1 (5 bases). Deletions cut 0 bases from V and 5 bases from J, with 14 bases between. The CDR3 is 16 residues long. Per the germline V gene, CDR1 is SGHRS and CDR2 is YFSETQ. This CDR3 reads CASSLGQPHGNEKLFF. In DNA, the CDR3 is TGCGCCAGCAGCTTGGGACAGCCACATGGAAATGAAAAACTGTTTTTT.

This rearrangement joins TRBV3-1 (or the pseudogene TRBV3-2) to TRBJ2-5, with 8 nucleotides matching TRBD2. Germline V gene lookup returns CDR1 LGHDT and CDR2 YNNKEL (reference sequence). The CDR3 length is 17 residues. The V gene end was trimmed by 3 bases and the J gene end by 1 base; junction bases not matched to a gene: 10. The chain's CDR3 is CASSQTGLADFQETQYF. CDR3 DNA sequence: TGTGCCAGCAGCCAGACCGGACTAGCCGACTTCCAAGAGACCCAGTACTTC.

This clone was observed a single time. The chain is built from TRBV29-1 and TRBJ2-5; D might be TRBD2 (5 bases). The CDR3 length is 14 residues. V lost 4 bases and J lost 1, with 13 bases in between. Germline loops: CDR1 SQVTM, CDR2 ANQGSEA. CDR3 nucleotides: TGCAGCGTTGGGGCCCTGGGGAGCCAAGAGACCCAGTACTTC. Translation: CSVGALGSQETQYF.

The V and J genes are TRBV19 and TRBJ2-7, with 7 nucleotides matching TRBD2. Germline V gives CDR1 LNHDA, CDR2 SQIVND (reference sequence). The ends lost 5 bases at V and 0 bases at J; junction bases unmatched: 7. CDR3 size: 15 residues. The CDR3 spells CASSPRASGSYEQYF. Here the CDR3 DNA reads TGTGCCAGTAGTCCCAGGGCTAGCGGCTCCTACGAGCAGTACTTC.

In its sample, this clone was seen once. The CDR3: CASSPTPGTRNTEAFF. The CDR3 DNA sequence: TGTGCCAGCAGCCCCACCCCGGGGACAAGGAACACTGAAGCTTTCTTT. The chain recombines TRBV7-2 with TRBJ1-1, with D perhaps matching TRBD1 (6 bases). This CDR3 is built from 16 residues. V was cut by 5 bases and J by 1 base, with 17 bases left in between. Germline CDR1 SGHTA, CDR2 FQGNSA. The full variable domain, its missing parts supplied by reference TRBV7-2 and TRBJ1-1, is GAGVSQSPSNKVTEKGKDVELRCDPISGHTALYWYRQSLGQGLEFLIYFQGNSAPDKSGLPSDRFSAERTGGSVSTLTIQRTQQEDSAVYLCASSPTPGTRNTEAFFGQGTRLTVV.

This chain joins TRBV2 and TRBJ1-6, with 8 bases identical to TRBD1. The V gene end was trimmed by 11 bases and the J gene end by 6 bases; junction bases not matched to a gene: 6. Germline V lookup: CDR1 SNHLY, CDR2 FYNNEI. The CDR3 has 13 residues. The DNA for the CDR3 is TGTGCCGGTAACCAGGGGGCTAATTCACCCCTCCACTTT. It yields the protein CAGNQGANSPLHF.